The rows below give T cell receptor beta chains drawn from one sample of a study of cytomegalovirus exposure and HLA in healthy donors. Clones were sequenced by immunoSEQ multiplex PCR, and TCRdb holds only the in-frame ones, with some missing. The sample has 210,000 or so clones; about 77% are singletons. The sample taken for sequencing was PBMCs. These TCRs come from a boy between 5 and 17 years old in good health and CMV-seronegative. Both conserved end residues are part of each CDR3. Fields, in order: V gene, clone size, D gene, J gene, CDR3 protein, CDR3 DNA. D genes are given only for firm matches. Clone size appears in some rows only: once, few, many, or a class for an expanded clone.

TRBV6-1	few	-	TRBJ2-3	CASSEFGGGWVDTQYF	TGTGCCAGCAGTGAATTTGGCGGGGGCTGGGTAGATACGCAGTATTTT
TRBV7-8	-	-	TRBJ2-7	CASSLARVPWAYEQYF	TGTGCCAGCAGCTTAGCGAGGGTCCCCTGGGCCTACGAGCAGTACTTC
TRBV4-1	-	TRBD1	TRBJ2-6	CASSPQGAPGANVLTF	TGCGCCAGCAGCCCTCAGGGGGCGCCTGGGGCCAACGTCCTGACTTTC
TRBV7-2	-	TRBD2	TRBJ2-7	CASSFRRGEGTSFYEQYF	TGTGCCAGCAGCTTTAGGAGAGGGGAGGGCACCTCCTTTTACGAGCAGTACTTC
TRBV10-1	-	TRBD2	TRBJ2-7	CASSRASSGGPASYEQYF	TGCGCCAGCAGTCGAGCGTCTAGCGGAGGACCCGCCTCCTACGAGCAGTACTTC
TRBV11-3	-	TRBD1	TRBJ2-6	CASSRDRGTYDSGANVLTF	TGTGCCAGCAGCCGGGACAGGGGAACGTATGACTCTGGGGCCAACGTCCTGACTTTC
TRBV30	-	-	TRBJ2-5	CAWSSSQETQYF	TGTGCCTGGAGTTCCAGCCAAGAGACCCAGTACTTC
TRBV29-1	-	-	TRBJ2-7	CSVGRWDSSSYEQYF	TGCAGCGTTGGACGGTGGGACTCGAGCTCCTACGAGCAGTACTTC
TRBV27	-	-	TRBJ2-7	CASGTGVHYEQYF	TGTGCCAGCGGGACTGGAGTTCACTACGAGCAGTACTTC
TRBV5-1	-	-	TRBJ2-3	CASSLDRGDTQYF	TGCGCCAGCAGCTTGGATAGGGGGGATACGCAGTATTTT
TRBV9	-	-	TRBJ2-2	CASSVVGGNTGELFF	TGTGCCAGCAGCGTAGTCGGGGGAAACACCGGGGAGCTGTTTTTT
TRBV2	-	-	TRBJ2-7	CASKFWRLYEQYF	TGTGCCAGCAAGTTCTGGCGACTCTACGAGCAGTACTTC
TRBV10-1	-	TRBD2	TRBJ2-1	CASSLLRASGHNEQFF	TGCGCCAGCAGCCTCCTACGGGCTAGCGGCCACAATGAGCAGTTCTTC
TRBV20-1	-	-	TRBJ2-1	CSAYNRGQFF	TGCAGTGCGTACAACCGCGGGCAGTTCTTC
TRBV5-1	-	TRBD1	TRBJ1-1	CASSFLQGETEAFF	TGCGCCAGCAGCTTCCTCCAGGGGGAGACTGAAGCTTTCTTT
TRBV11-1	few	-	TRBJ2-1	CASSLRTLSSSYNEQFF	TGTGCCAGCAGCTTAAGAACTCTGAGTAGCTCCTACAATGAGCAGTTCTTC
TRBV7-7	-	-	TRBJ2-5	CASSLGAGFGGIKETQYF	TGTGCTAGCAGCTTAGGGGCAGGGTTTGGCGGAATAAAAGAGACCCAGTACTTC
TRBV7-2	-	-	TRBJ1-1	CASSLKTIPERHGNTEAFF	TGTGCCAGCAGCTTGAAAACTATCCCGGAGAGGCATGGAAACACTGAAGCTTTCTTT
TRBV11-2	-	-	TRBJ1-3	CASSSNGNTIYF	TGTGCCAGCAGCTCTAATGGAAACACCATATATTTT
TRBV4-1	-	TRBD1	TRBJ1-6	CASRWDSLGSPLHF	TGCGCCAGCAGATGGGACAGCCTGGGGTCACCCCTCCACTTT
TRBV9	-	TRBD2	TRBJ2-5	CASTSGGPRETQYF	TGTGCCAGCACTTCGGGGGGGCCGAGGGAGACCCAGTACTTC
TRBV6-5	once	TRBD2	TRBJ2-1	CASSYAAGGLNEQFF	TGTGCCAGCAGTTACGCGGCGGGAGGTCTAAATGAGCAGTTCTTC
TRBV7-9	-	TRBD1	TRBJ1-1	CASRRLTGAPRMNTEAFF	TGTGCCAGCAGAAGACTGACAGGGGCCCCCAGAATGAACACTGAAGCTTTCTTT
TRBV19	-	-	TRBJ2-7	CASSIAGINYEQYF	TGTGCCAGTAGTATAGCGGGGATTAATTACGAGCAGTACTTC
TRBV11-2	-	TRBD1	TRBJ1-1	CASSLEQGTEEYTEAFF	TGTGCCAGCAGCTTAGAACAGGGGACGGAGGAGTACACTGAAGCTTTCTTT
TRBV9	few	TRBD1	TRBJ2-7	CASSVGTGVTYEQYF	TGTGCCAGCAGCGTGGGGACAGGAGTTACCTACGAGCAGTACTTC
TRBV5-6	once	-	TRBJ2-1	CASSFGREGEQFF	TGTGCCAGCAGCTTTGGCAGGGAAGGTGAGCAGTTCTTC
TRBV14	-	-	TRBJ1-1	CASSLDMNTEAFF	TGTGCCAGCAGCCTGGACATGAACACTGAAGCTTTCTTT
TRBV9	few	-	TRBJ1-1	CASSPLRGGTEAFF	TGTGCCAGCAGCCCCCTTCGGGGGGGGACTGAAGCTTTCTTT
TRBV21-1	-	-	TRBJ2-7	CASSRLGGSKGYEQYF	TGTGCCAGCAGTCGGCTGGGGGGGAGTAAGGGCTACGAGCAGTACTTC
TRBV6-5	few	-	TRBJ1-1	CASSYSQGSTEAFF	TGTGCCAGCAGTTACTCTCAGGGGAGCACTGAAGCTTTCTTT
TRBV9	few	TRBD1	TRBJ1-1	CASSFGDRATEAFF	TGTGCCAGCAGCTTTGGGGACAGGGCCACTGAAGCTTTCTTT
TRBV5-6	-	TRBD2	TRBJ2-5	CASSLRTSEPQETQYF	TGTGCCAGCAGCTTGCGGACTAGCGAGCCGCAGGAGACCCAGTACTTC
TRBV6-5	few	TRBD1	TRBJ1-1	CASSRQGATTEAFF	TGTGCCAGCAGTAGACAGGGGGCGACCACTGAAGCTTTCTTT
TRBV6-5	-	-	TRBJ1-2	CASSYLPANYGYTF	TGTGCCAGCAGTTACTTGCCAGCTAACTATGGCTACACCTTC
TRBV10-2	-	-	TRBJ1-4	CASSPGGKLFF	TGCGCCAGCAGTCCCGGTGGAAAACTGTTTTTT
TRBV19	-	-	TRBJ2-7	CASSNRGSGRYEQYF	TGTGCCAGTAGTAATCGCGGGTCGGGAAGGTACGAGCAGTACTTC
TRBV6-5	-	-	TRBJ1-3	CASSYSASSGNTIYF	TGTGCCAGCAGTTACTCTGCGAGCTCTGGAAACACCATATATTTT
TRBV2	-	TRBD1	TRBJ1-1	CASTGQARMNTEAFF	TGTGCCAGTACGGGACAGGCACGAATGAACACTGAAGCTTTCTTT
TRBV6-1	once	-	TRBJ2-1	CASSVSGRSYNEQFF	TGTGCCAGCAGTGTATCCGGCAGGTCCTACAATGAGCAGTTCTTC
TRBV30	-	TRBD1	TRBJ1-2	CACERGLGYGYTF	TGTGCCTGTGAGAGGGGGCTTGGCTATGGCTACACCTTC
TRBV6-1	-	-	TRBJ2-1	CASSDPGNEQFF	TGTGCCAGCAGTGACCCGGGGAATGAGCAGTTCTTC
TRBV5-1	-	-	TRBJ2-7	CASSLAPQGRYEQYF	TGCGCCAGCAGCTTGGCCCCACAGGGTCGGTACGAGCAGTACTTC
TRBV25-1	-	-	TRBJ2-5	CASSDGTGMKTQYF	TGTGCCAGCAGTGACGGAACAGGGATGAAGACCCAGTACTTC
TRBV5-6	-	-	TRBJ1-4	CASSFTGATNEKLFF	TGTGCCAGCAGCTTTACGGGAGCAACTAATGAAAAACTGTTTTTT
TRBV5-1	-	TRBD1	TRBJ2-7	CASSLEGQGPNEQYF	TGCGCCAGCAGCTTGGAGGGACAGGGCCCGAACGAGCAGTACTTC
TRBV7-9	once	TRBD2	TRBJ2-1	CASSFNLRGGHNEQFF	TGTGCCAGCAGCTTCAACTTGCGGGGGGGCCATAATGAGCAGTTCTTC
TRBV11-3	-	TRBD2	TRBJ2-7	CASSLHGLAGWLGEQYF	TGTGCCAGCAGCCTTCATGGACTAGCGGGGTGGCTTGGCGAGCAGTACTTC
TRBV10-1	-	-	TRBJ1-2	CASSEGQGPGYGYTF	TGCGCCAGCAGTGAGGGTCAGGGGCCCGGCTATGGCTACACCTTC
TRBV7-9	-	-	TRBJ1-2	CASSSNRASNYGYTF	TGTGCCAGCAGTTCTAACAGGGCCTCTAACTATGGCTACACCTTC
TRBV10-3	-	TRBD1	TRBJ2-1	CAISEVYQGAVYNEQFF	TGTGCCATCAGTGAAGTTTATCAGGGGGCGGTTTACAATGAGCAGTTCTTC
TRBV28	-	-	TRBJ2-7	CASSPQLGRAYEQYF	TGTGCCAGCAGTCCCCAATTGGGCAGGGCCTACGAGCAGTACTTC
TRBV27	-	TRBD2	TRBJ2-1	CASSAQRGGNEQFF	TGTGCCAGCAGTGCACAGCGGGGGGGCAATGAGCAGTTCTTC
TRBV13	-	TRBD1	TRBJ2-6	CASSTGGGAGANVLTF	TGTGCCAGCAGCACAGGGGGCGGGGCTGGGGCCAACGTCCTGACTTTC
TRBV7-8	-	TRBD2	TRBJ2-7	CASNPSGGSSYEQYF	TGTGCCAGTAACCCTAGCGGGGGGAGCTCCTACGAGCAGTACTTC
TRBV6-1	-	TRBD1	TRBJ1-2	CASSAGTGVGYTF	TGTGCCAGCAGTGCCGGGACAGGGGTAGGCTACACCTTC
TRBV19	-	-	TRBJ1-1	CASSISGGRTEAFF	TGTGCCAGTAGTATATCGGGGGGGAGGACTGAAGCTTTCTTT
TRBV9	-	TRBD2	TRBJ2-3	CASSAGLAGGITDTQYF	TGTGCCAGCAGCGCGGGACTAGCGGGAGGAATCACAGATACGCAGTATTTT
TRBV5-1	-	TRBD1	TRBJ1-1	CASSWDSGNTEAFF	TGCGCCAGCAGCTGGGACAGTGGGAACACTGAAGCTTTCTTT
TRBV10-2	once	-	TRBJ2-7	CASSERRTGNSYEQYF	TGCGCCAGCAGTGAGAGACGGACCGGGAACTCCTACGAGCAGTACTTC